This paragraph reports one TCR beta chain. Antigen specificity is unknown. The data stem from a study of beta chain features in type 1 diabetes. V shed 2 bases, J shed 8 bases, and the junction held 10 bases outside the gene matches. The CDR3 spans 15 residues. Germline CDR1 MNHNY, CDR2 SVGAGI (reference sequence). The study, taken as a whole, reports: The naive, central memory and Treg TCRB repertoires showed an apparent similarity that was greater among patients than among healthy donors. In type 1 diabetes patients, VDJ junctions had fewer insertions; deletions at these junctions were more frequent.

Every sorted population was more than 98% pure. Reverse transcribing all isolated RNA meant expressed TCRB transcripts were sequenced. Data came from immunoSEQ multiplex PCR; TCRdb stores just in-frame clones and leaves some out. Here the sample spans some 400,000 clones, roughly 16% being singletons. What was sequenced was naive CD4+ T cells from blood. This receptor was obtained from a woman aged 18 to 35 in good health. This chain connects TRBV6-6 to TRBJ2-3; 7 nucleotides agree with TRBD2. CDR3 in DNA: TGTGCCAGCAGTTACCTTAGGTTCCGCGGGGGTACGCAGTATTTT. Translating gives CASSYLRFRGGTQYF.